This TCR beta chain was captured in a study of vaccination and CD4 T cells after COVID-19. The CDR3 runs to 17 residues. The V gene's germline CDR1 is MNHNS and CDR2 SASEGT. The junction had 12 bases not matched to a gene; V was cut back by 6 bases and J by 0 bases. This clonotype came up a few times. Its target is unknown. Sequencing of the DNA from cultured CD4+ T cells was carried out with the Oncomine TCR Beta short-read assay. TCRdb re-analysed the PCR reads in MiXCR, keeping a single row per CDR3 protein. The profile shows thousands of distinct CDR3 sequences, around two fifths of them singletons. Treatment denoted: roughly 10-day PBMC culture with coronavirus spike peptide pools or control peptides (ViraFEST assay). Gathered ahead of the COVID-19 pandemic (2011-2018) were the CD4+ T cells of the unexposed donor.

The chain uses TRBV6-1 and TRBJ2-3; 7 nucleotides match TRBD2. Sequenced sample: CD4+ T cells from blood, cultured in vitro. This TCR was recovered from a human donor in good health. CDR3 coding DNA: TGTGCCAGCAGCGACCGGCCGGGAGCGGGGAGCACAGATACGCAGTATTTT. Encoded protein: CASSDRPGAGSTDTQYF.